Included here is one T cell receptor (beta chain) sequence, with context. The V gene end was trimmed by 8 bases and the J gene end by 2 bases; junction bases not matched to a gene: 7. The germline V gene encodes CDR1 SGHRS and CDR2 YFSETQ. The length of the CDR3 is 14 residues. These data originate in a study of identical twins. TCRdb ran MiXCR on the 5' RACE reads and lists one entry per CDR3 protein. The table records hundreds of thousands of distinct CDR3 sequences, 20% to 30% of them present only once. The data were also submitted as part of a second study, on T cells expressing NK-cell markers. That paper notes: Sorted CD3+CD56-NKG2C+, CD3+CD56+NKG2C- and CD3+CD56+NKG2C+ T cells were the source of the TCR beta repertoires. Serological testing identified most of the eight sequenced donors as HCMV-seropositive and one as seronegative. The study found these clonotypes also leading the CD3+CD56-NKG2C+ fraction in a few donors.

The sequenced sample consisted of CD4+ T cells sorted from blood. The chain has TRBV5-1 and TRBJ2-3; TRBD2 aligns across 8 bases. The origin of this receptor is a woman aged 18-29 years in good health. CDR3 amino acids: CASFTSGPTDTQYF. The CDR3 DNA reads TGCGCCAGTTTTACTAGCGGACCCACAGATACGCAGTATTTT.